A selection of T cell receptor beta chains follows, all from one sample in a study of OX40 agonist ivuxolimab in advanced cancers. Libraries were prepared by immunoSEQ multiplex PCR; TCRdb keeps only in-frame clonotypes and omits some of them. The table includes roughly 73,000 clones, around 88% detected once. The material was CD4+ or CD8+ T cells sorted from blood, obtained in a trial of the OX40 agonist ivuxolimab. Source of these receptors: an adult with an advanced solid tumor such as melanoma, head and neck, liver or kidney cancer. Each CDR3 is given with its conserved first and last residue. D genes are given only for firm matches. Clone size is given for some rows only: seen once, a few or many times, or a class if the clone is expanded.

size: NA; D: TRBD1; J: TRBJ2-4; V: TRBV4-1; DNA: TGCGCCAGCAGCCAAGGGTCAGGGGGATCCAAAAACATTCAGTACTTC; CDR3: CASSQGSGGSKNIQYF
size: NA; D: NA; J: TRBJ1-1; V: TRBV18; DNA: TGTGCCAGCTCACCACCCCACGGGGTTAACACTGAAGCTTTCTTT; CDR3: CASSPPHGVNTEAFF
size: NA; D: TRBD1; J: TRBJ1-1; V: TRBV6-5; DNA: TGTGCCAGCAGTTACCACCTCAGGGGGGCTGAAGCTTTCTTT; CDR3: CASSYHLRGAEAFF
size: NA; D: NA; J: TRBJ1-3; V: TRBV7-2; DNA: TGTGCCAGCAGCTGGAGGACATCGGCTGGAAACACCATATATTTT; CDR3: CASSWRTSAGNTIYF
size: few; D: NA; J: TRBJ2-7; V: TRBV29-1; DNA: TGCAGCGTCGAGCTTGGGCGGGGCTCCTACGAGCAGTACTTC; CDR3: CSVELGRGSYEQYF
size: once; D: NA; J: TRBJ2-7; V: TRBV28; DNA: TGTGCCAGCAGTTTAGGGGGCGGCTCCTACGAGCAGTACTTC; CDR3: CASSLGGGSYEQYF
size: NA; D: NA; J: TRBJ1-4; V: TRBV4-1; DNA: TGCGCCAGCAGCCACCTGGGGGGCCGGGAAAAACTGTTTTTT; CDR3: CASSHLGGREKLFF
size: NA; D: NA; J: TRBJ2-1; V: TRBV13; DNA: TGTGCCAGCAGCTGGTCCCGGGATCCCTACAATGAGCAGTTCTTC; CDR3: CASSWSRDPYNEQFF
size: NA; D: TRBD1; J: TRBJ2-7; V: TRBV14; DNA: TGTGCCAGCAGCCTGGGACAGGCAAGTGGGCAGTACTTC; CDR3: CASSLGQASGQYF
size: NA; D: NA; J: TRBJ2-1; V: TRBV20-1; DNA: TGCAGCCTTTTGAGGGGCGAGCAGTTCTTC; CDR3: CSLLRGEQFF
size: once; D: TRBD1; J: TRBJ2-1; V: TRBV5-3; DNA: TGTGCCAGAAGCTCAGACAGGGGGAGCTACAATGAGCAGTTCTTC; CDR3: CARSSDRGSYNEQFF
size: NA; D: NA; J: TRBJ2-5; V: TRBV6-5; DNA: TGTGCCAGCAGCCAGAGGATGGAGACCCAGTACTTC; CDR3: CASSQRMETQYF
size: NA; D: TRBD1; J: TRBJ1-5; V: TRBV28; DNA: TGTGCCAGCAGTGCCACCGGGACAGGGGGCCCTAATCAGCCCCAGCATTTT; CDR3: CASSATGTGGPNQPQHF
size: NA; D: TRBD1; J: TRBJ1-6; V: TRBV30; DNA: TGTGCCTGGAAAGGGACAGCTAATTCACCCCTCCACTTT; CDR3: CAWKGTANSPLHF
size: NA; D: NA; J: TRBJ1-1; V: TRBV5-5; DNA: TGTGCCAGCAGCTTGGGTCCTCTACCCGTGAACACTGAAGCTTTCTTT; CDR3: CASSLGPLPVNTEAFF
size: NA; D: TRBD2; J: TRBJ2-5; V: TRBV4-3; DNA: TGCGCCAGCAGCCCGAACGCGGGAGGAGAGACCCAGTACTTC; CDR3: CASSPNAGGETQYF
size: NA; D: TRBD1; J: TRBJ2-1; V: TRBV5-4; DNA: TGTGCCAGCAGCTTGGAGCGGGACAGGGATGAGCAGTTCTTC; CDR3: CASSLERDRDEQFF
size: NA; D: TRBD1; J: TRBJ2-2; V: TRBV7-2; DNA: TGTGCCAGCAGCCGACAGGGAGTTACCGGGGAGCTGTTTTTT; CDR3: CASSRQGVTGELFF
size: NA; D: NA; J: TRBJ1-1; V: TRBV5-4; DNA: TGTGCCAGCAGCATTCAGGGTGAAGCTTTCTTT; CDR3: CASSIQGEAFF
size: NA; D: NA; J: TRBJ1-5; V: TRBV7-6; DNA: TGTGCCAGCAGCTTAGCCCAGGGGCACAATCAGCCCCAGCATTTT; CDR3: CASSLAQGHNQPQHF
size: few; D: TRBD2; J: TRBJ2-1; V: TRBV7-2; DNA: TGTGCCAGCAGTCCCAGGACTAGCGGGGGGGCATCCTACAATGAGCAGTTCTTC; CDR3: CASSPRTSGGASYNEQFF
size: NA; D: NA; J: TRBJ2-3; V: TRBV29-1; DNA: TGCAGCATCGGGACTGTGCAACAAAACACAGATACGCAGTATTTT; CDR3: CSIGTVQQNTDTQYF
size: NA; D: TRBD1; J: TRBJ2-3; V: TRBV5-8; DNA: TGTGCCAGCAGCCGAGACAGGGGGGCGGCAGATACGCAGTATTTT; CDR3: CASSRDRGAADTQYF
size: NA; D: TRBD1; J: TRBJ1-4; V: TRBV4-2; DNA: TGTGCCAGCAGGTCTCAGGGGGGCAGTAATGAAAAACTGTTTTTT; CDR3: CASRSQGGSNEKLFF
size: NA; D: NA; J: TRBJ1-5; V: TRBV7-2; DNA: TGTGCCAGCAGCTCCCGCGATCAGCCCCAGCATTTT; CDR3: CASSSRDQPQHF
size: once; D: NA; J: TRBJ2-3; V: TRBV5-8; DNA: TGTGCCAGCAGCTTAACGGGGGTCGCAGATACGCAGTATTTT; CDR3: CASSLTGVADTQYF
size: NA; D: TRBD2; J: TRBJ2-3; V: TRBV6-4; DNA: TGTGCCAGCAGTACCGGGAGGGCGGATACGCAGTATTTT; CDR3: CASSTGRADTQYF
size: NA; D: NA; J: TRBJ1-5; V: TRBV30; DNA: TGTGCCTGGGCCGAATATAGCAATCAGCCCCAGCATTTT; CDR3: CAWAEYSNQPQHF
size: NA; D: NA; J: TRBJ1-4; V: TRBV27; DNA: TGTGCCAGCAGTCCCCTTAGGGGCAGCAATGAAAAACTGTTTTTT; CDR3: CASSPLRGSNEKLFF
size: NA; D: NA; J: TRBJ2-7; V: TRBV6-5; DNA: TGTGCCAGCAGTTACTTCGGACCGACCTACGAGCAGTACTTC; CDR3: CASSYFGPTYEQYF
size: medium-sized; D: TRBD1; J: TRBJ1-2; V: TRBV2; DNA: TGTGCCAGCAGTGAAGGGACAGGGGGCGTCTATGGCTACACCTTC; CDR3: CASSEGTGGVYGYTF
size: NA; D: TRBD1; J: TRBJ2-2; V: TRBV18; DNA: TGTGCCAGCTCACCTGAGCAGGGGGCAAGCGGGGAGCTGTTTTTT; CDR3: CASSPEQGASGELFF
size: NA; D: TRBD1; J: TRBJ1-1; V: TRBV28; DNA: TGTGCCGCGTGCCAGGACAGGGATACTGAAGCTTTCTTT; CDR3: CAACQDRDTEAFF
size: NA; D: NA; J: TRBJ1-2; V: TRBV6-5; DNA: TGTGCCAGCAGTTACGGCCACGGCTACACCTTC; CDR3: CASSYGHGYTF
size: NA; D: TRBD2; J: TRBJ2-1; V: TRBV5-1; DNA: TGCGCCAGCAGCCCCGGGACTAGCGGGACTGAGCAGTTCTTC; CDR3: CASSPGTSGTEQFF
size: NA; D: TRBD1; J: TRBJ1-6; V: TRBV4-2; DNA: TGTGCCAGCGGAAGGGACAGGGGTTCACCCCTCCACTTT; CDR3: CASGRDRGSPLHF
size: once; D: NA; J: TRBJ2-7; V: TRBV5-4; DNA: TGTGCCAGCAGCACGGACAGCTACGAGCAGTACTTC; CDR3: CASSTDSYEQYF